These 10 T cell receptor beta chains came from one sample sequenced in a study of radiation and T cells in renal cell carcinoma. As to time point: blood 2 weeks post-SBRT. Treatment meaning: 15 Gy SBRT to primary tumor, nephrectomy 4 weeks later. Assay used: immunoSEQ multiplex PCR; TCRdb lists only in-frame clones, some missing. The sample has 100,000 to 150,000 clones, 65% to 85% seen once. Sequenced here: blood, sampled from a patient whose treatment included radiotherapy and nephrectomy. The receptor set was obtained from a man in his forties or fifties with renal cell carcinoma.

The V gene is TRBV7-2, the J gene TRBJ2-7; 9 nucleotides agree with TRBD1. Germline CDR1 reads SGHTA; CDR2 reads FQGNSA. This CDR3 is 15 amino acids long. The junction had 8 bases not matched to a gene; V was cut back by 5 bases and J by 3 bases. DNA for the CDR3: TGTGCCAGCAGCGACGCCGGGACAGGGAGCTACGAGCAGTACTTC. Translating gives CASSDAGTGSYEQYF. Full variable domain (remainder filled in from reference TRBV7-2 and TRBJ2-7): GAGVSQSPSNKVTEKGKDVELRCDPISGHTALYWYRQSLGQGLEFLIYFQGNSAPDKSGLPSDRFSAERTGGSVSTLTIQRTQQEDSAVYLCASSDAGTGSYEQYFGPGTRLTVT.

This sequence joins TRBV7-2 and TRBJ2-7; D perhaps matches TRBD2 (6 bases). Germline CDR1 SGHTA, CDR2 FQGNSA. V lost 5 bases, J lost 2 bases, and 13 bases lay in between. CDR3 length: 14 residues. The CDR3 sequence: CASSPSGGPYEQYF. CDR3 nucleotide sequence: TGTGCCAGCAGCCCCTCCGGGGGACCCTACGAGCAGTACTTC.

The genes are TRBV7-6 and TRBJ2-7, with D tentatively TRBD2 (6 bases). This CDR3 region has 17 residues. V lost 3 bases and J 7 bases, leaving 25 bases between the germline ends. Germline assignment: CDR1 SGHVS and CDR2 FNYEAQ. As DNA, the CDR3 is TGTGCCAGCAGCTTGTGGGTTGGTCTAGCGCTCGTCGGGGAGCAGTACTTC. This sequence encodes CASSLWVGLALVGEQYF. The variable domain in full, completed from reference TRBV7-6 and TRBJ2-7, reads GAGVSQSPRYKVTKRGQDVALRCDPISGHVSLYWYRQALGQGPEFLTYFNYEAQQDKSGLPNDRFSAERPEGSISTLTIQRTEQRDSAMYRCASSLWVGLALVGEQYFGPGTRLTVT.

The chain combines TRBV6-5 with TRBJ2-2; D might be TRBD2 (5 bases). The CDR3 loop spans 15 amino acids. Germline-derived CDR1 and CDR2 are MNHEY and SVGAGI. Between the trimmed V and J ends, which lost 6 bases and 4 bases, there was a span of 15 bases. Written as DNA, the CDR3 is TGTGCCAGCAGGCTCACCCGGGATTTCACCGGGGAGCTGTTTTTT. It codes for CASRLTRDFTGELFF.

This clone was seen just once. The chain recombines TRBV18 with TRBJ2-1, with 10 bases lining up with TRBD2. J gave up 7 bases and V 2 bases, and 8 bases lay outside the gene matches. Germline V gene lookup returns CDR1 KGHSH and CDR2 LQKENI. The CDR3 extends over 16 amino acids. The CDR3 DNA is TGTGCCAGCTCACCATCTAGCGGGGGTGTGAGTAATGAGCAGTTCTTC. Protein: CASSPSSGGVSNEQFF.

The genes are TRBV18 and TRBJ1-1; a weak D match, TRBD1 (5 bases). This CDR3 spans 15 amino acids. Germline CDR1 KGHSH, CDR2 LQKENI. Trimming left V 6 bases short and J 3 bases short, with 17 bases between. Here the CDR3 reads CASSPAGVRDTEAFF. CDR3 bases: TGTGCCAGCTCTCCTGCGGGGGTAAGGGACACTGAAGCTTTCTTT.

V usage is TRBV7-8 and J usage is TRBJ1-5; perhaps TRBD1 as D (5 bases). The germline V gene has CDR1 SGHVS and CDR2 FQNEAQ. V lost 4 bases to trimming and J lost 5 bases, with 9 bases between them. The CDR3 is made up of 13 amino acids. CDR3 bases: TGTGCCAGCAGCTGGGACGGGGATCAGCCCCAGCATTTT. It yields the protein CASSWDGDQPQHF.

The gene calls are TRBV10-3 and TRBJ2-3; TRBD2 matches at 11 bases. This CDR3 contains 18 residues. Germline V lookup: CDR1 ENHRY, CDR2 SYGVKD. J lost 2 bases, V lost 4 bases, and 11 bases had no gene match. CDR3 sequence (DNA): TGTGCCATCAGTGTCGGGGCTAGCGGGAGGCGAGCCACAGATACGCAGTATTTT. Its protein product is CAISVGASGRRATDTQYF.

The V gene is TRBV19, the J gene TRBJ2-2; 11 bases match TRBD2. CDR3 length equals 16 residues. CDR1 is LNHDA, CDR2 SQIVND, per germline (reference sequence). Losses at the gene ends were 6 bases for V and 2 bases for J; bases not matched to a gene: 5. CDR3 region: CASSRLAGTNTGELFF. DNA for the CDR3: TGTGCCAGTAGCCGACTAGCGGGGACTAACACCGGGGAGCTGTTTTTT.

This clone was picked up one time. The V and J genes are TRBV6-4 and TRBJ2-3, with 11 bases fitting TRBD2. Germline V gene data show CDR1 as MRHNA and CDR2 as SNTAGT. The CDR3 is made up of 14 amino acids. V lost 9 bases and J lost 2; bases outside the gene matches: 4. The chain's CDR3 is CASSTSGDTDTQYF. For the CDR3, the DNA is TGTGCCAGTTCGACTAGCGGGGACACAGATACGCAGTATTTT.